This T cell receptor (beta chain) is from a study of blood T cells in healthy people across ages. Using a J-beta primer mix together with a sample-barcoded 5' primer, a second PCR was run for about 6 to 11 cycles. Using its own MiXCR run on the 5' RACE reads, TCRdb lists one record per CDR3 protein. The sample records 1,500,000 or so distinct CDR3 sequences, approximately 39% being singletons. No fewer than 5 micrograms of total RNA were isolated from every sample. The CDR3 has 14 residues. Trimming stripped 7 bases from V and 3 bases from J, with 16 bases between. Germline V lookup: CDR1 MNHEY, CDR2 SVGEGT.

This receptor was obtained from a woman under 30 in good health. The gene calls are TRBV6-2 or TRBV6-3 and TRBJ2-7; no definite D call. Sequenced material: blood. This CDR3 reads CASKDFQGYYEQYF. The CDR3 coding sequence is TGTGCCAGCAAAGACTTCCAAGGTTACTACGAGCAGTACTTC.